This TCR beta chain appears in the sequencing data of a study of blood T cell repertoires in COVID-19. Study-wide context: Nucleic acid was either cDNA or gDNA, and it came from T cells, B-cell-depleted T cells, or PBMCs.

This clone was counted between two and nine times. CDR3 length equals 16 residues. Per the germline V gene, CDR1 is SGHVS and CDR2 is FQNEAQ. The J segment lost 2 bases and the V segment lost 7 bases, leaving 13 bases of the junction unmatched. Source study methods: Reference gene primer amplification gave nucleated cell count estimates. Sequencing used immunoSEQ multiplex PCR; TCRdb keeps in-frame clones, though not all of them. V and J calls and clone size come straight from that table; D and trimming were deduced from the DNA. Here the sample spans approximately 220,000 clones, about four fifths being singletons. Clinical history as reported by participants underpinned cohort assignment. Up to 2 weeks before entering the study, exposed participants had met a COVID-19 case.

The sequencing sample was made of PBMCs or T cells enriched from blood (not recorded which). The chain carries TRBV7-8 and TRBJ2-5, with 7 positions matching TRBD2. This receptor was obtained from a woman aged 45-59 years who had been exposed to COVID-19. DNA for the CDR3: TGTGCCAGCACCCTGGGGTCAATGCGGGGGCAAGAGACCCAGTACTTC. Encoded protein: CASTLGSMRGQETQYF.